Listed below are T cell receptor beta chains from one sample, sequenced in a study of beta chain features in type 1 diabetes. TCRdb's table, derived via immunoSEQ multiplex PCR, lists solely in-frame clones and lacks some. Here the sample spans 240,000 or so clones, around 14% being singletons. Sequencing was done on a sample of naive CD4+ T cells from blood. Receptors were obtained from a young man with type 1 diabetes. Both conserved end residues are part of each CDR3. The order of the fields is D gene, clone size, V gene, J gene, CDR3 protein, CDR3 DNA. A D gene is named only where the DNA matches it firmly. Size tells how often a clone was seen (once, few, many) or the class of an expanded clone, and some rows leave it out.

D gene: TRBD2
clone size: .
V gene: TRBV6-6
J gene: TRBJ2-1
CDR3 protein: CASSSTTSAGEQFF
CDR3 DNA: TGTGCCAGCAGCTCTACGACTAGCGCTGGTGAGCAGTTCTTC

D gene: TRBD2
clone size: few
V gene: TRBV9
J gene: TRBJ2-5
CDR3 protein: CASSPLAAWDETQYF
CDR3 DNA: TGTGCCAGCAGCCCTCTAGCGGCGTGGGATGAGACCCAGTACTTC

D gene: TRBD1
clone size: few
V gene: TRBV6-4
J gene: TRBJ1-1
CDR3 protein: CASSEDRMNTEAFF
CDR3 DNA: TGTGCCAGCAGTGAGGACAGGATGAACACTGAAGCTTTCTTT

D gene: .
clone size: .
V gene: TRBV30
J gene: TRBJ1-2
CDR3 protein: CAWSVRRPANYGYTF
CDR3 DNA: TGTGCCTGGAGTGTACGCAGGCCAGCTAACTATGGCTACACCTTC

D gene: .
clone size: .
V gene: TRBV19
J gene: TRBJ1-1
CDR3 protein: CASSLSGGRVLEAFF
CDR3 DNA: TGTGCCAGTAGTCTAAGCGGGGGGCGCGTCCTTGAAGCTTTCTTT

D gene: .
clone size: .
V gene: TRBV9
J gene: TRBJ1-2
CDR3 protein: CASSVSSYGYTF
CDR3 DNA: TGTGCCAGCAGCGTGTCCAGCTATGGCTACACCTTC

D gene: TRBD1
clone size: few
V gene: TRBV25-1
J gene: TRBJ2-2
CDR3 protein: CASSDTGVNTGELFF
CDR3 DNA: TGTGCCAGCAGTGATACAGGGGTGAACACCGGGGAGCTGTTTTTT

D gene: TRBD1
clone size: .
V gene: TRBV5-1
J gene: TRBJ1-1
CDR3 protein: CASSSGTGDLAFF
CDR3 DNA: TGCGCCAGCAGCTCCGGGACAGGGGACTTAGCTTTCTTT

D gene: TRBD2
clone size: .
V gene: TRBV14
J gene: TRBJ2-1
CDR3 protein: CASSQELAGAYEQFF
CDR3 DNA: TGTGCCAGCAGCCAAGAACTAGCGGGAGCCTATGAGCAGTTCTTC

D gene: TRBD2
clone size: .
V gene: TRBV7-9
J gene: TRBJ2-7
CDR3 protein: CASSRTSGNPYEQYF
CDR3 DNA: TGTGCCAGCAGCAGAACTAGCGGCAACCCCTACGAGCAGTACTTC

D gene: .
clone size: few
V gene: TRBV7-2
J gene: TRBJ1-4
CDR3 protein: CAVRVENEKLFF
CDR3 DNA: TGTGCCGTACGGGTAGAAAATGAAAAACTGTTTTTT

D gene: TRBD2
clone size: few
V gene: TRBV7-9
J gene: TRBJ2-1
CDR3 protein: CASSIAGGPYNEQFF
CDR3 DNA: TGTGCCAGCAGCATAGCGGGGGGGCCATACAATGAGCAGTTCTTC

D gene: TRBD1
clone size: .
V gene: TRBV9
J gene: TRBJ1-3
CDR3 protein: CASSAGGASGNTIYF
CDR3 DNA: TGTGCCAGCAGCGCAGGGGGCGCTTCTGGAAACACCATATATTTT

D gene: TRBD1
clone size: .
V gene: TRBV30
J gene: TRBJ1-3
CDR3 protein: CAWRTGGSGNTIYF
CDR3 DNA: TGTGCCTGGAGGACAGGGGGCTCAGGAAACACCATATATTTT

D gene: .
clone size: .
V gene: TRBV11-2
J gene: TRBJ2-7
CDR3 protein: CASSLSRGTGEQYF
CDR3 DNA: TGTGCCAGCAGCTTATCGCGGGGAACAGGCGAGCAGTACTTC

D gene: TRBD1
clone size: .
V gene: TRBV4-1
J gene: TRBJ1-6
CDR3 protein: CASSQDTGQGGLALHF
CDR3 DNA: TGCGCCAGCAGCCAAGATACAGGACAGGGCGGGCTAGCCCTCCACTTT

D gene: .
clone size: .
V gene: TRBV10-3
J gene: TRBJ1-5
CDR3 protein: CAISRGDSNQPQHF
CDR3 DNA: TGTGCCATCAGCAGGGGTGATAGCAATCAGCCCCAGCATTTT

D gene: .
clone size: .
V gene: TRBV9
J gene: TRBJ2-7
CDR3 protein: CASSPGAGVYEQYF
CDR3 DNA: TGTGCCAGCAGCCCCGGAGCAGGGGTCTACGAGCAGTACTTC

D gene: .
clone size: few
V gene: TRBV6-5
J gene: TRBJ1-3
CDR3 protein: CASTRGGTGNTIYF
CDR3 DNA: TGTGCCAGCACGCGGGGGGGCACTGGAAACACCATATATTTT

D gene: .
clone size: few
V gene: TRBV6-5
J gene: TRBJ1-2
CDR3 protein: CASSYNDKPGDYGYTF
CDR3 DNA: TGTGCCAGCAGTTACAACGACAAGCCGGGAGACTATGGCTACACCTTC

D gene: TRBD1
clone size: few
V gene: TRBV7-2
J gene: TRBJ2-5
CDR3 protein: CASSARTGFQETQYF
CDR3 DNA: TGTGCCAGCAGCGCCCGGACAGGGTTCCAAGAGACCCAGTACTTC

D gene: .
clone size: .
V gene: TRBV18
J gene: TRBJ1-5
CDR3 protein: CASSPLGHLNQPQHF
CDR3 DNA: TGTGCCAGCTCACCACTGGGACACCTCAATCAGCCCCAGCATTTT

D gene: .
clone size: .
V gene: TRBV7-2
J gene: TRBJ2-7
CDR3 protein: CASSLRGQPNGEQYF
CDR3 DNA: TGTGCCAGCAGCTTACGTGGACAGCCAAACGGCGAGCAGTACTTC

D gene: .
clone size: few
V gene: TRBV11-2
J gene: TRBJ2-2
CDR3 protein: CASSLDWLPGELFF
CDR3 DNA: TGTGCCAGCAGCTTAGATTGGCTCCCCGGGGAGCTGTTTTTT

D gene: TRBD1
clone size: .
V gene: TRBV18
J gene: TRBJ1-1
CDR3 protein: CASSYGTGIGTEAFF
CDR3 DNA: TGTGCCAGCTCATACGGGACAGGGATCGGCACTGAAGCTTTCTTT

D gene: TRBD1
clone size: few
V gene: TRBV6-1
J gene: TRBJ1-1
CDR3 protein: CASSGDRATEAFF
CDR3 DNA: TGTGCCAGCAGTGGGGACAGGGCCACTGAAGCTTTCTTT

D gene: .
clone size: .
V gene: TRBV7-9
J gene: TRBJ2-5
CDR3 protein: CASSFQRGQQETQYF
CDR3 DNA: TGTGCCAGCAGCTTCCAGAGAGGACAGCAAGAGACCCAGTACTTC

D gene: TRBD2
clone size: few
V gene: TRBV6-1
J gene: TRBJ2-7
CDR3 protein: CASSTPGLAGGEQYF
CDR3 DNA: TGTGCCAGCAGTACCCCGGGACTAGCGGGAGGCGAGCAGTACTTC

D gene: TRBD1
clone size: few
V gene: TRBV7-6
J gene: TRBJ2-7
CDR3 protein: CASSSEGAAGEQYF
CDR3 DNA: TGTGCCAGCAGCTCAGAGGGGGCGGCGGGCGAGCAGTACTTC

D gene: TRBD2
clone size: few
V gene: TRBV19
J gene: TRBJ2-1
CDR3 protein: CASSTPLIAGGSYNEQFF
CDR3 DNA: TGTGCCAGTAGTACCCCTTTGATAGCGGGAGGTTCCTACAATGAGCAGTTCTTC

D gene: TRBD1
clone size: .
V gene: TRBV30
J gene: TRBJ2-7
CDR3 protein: CAWGGQGKEQYF
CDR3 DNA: TGTGCCTGGGGCGGACAGGGGAAGGAGCAGTACTTC

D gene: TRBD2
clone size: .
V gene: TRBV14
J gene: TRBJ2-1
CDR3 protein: CASSQSSGSHPYNEQFF
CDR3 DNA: TGTGCCAGCAGCCAATCTAGCGGGAGCCATCCCTACAATGAGCAGTTCTTC

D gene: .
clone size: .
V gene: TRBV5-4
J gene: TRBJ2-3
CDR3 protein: CASSSIFPRTDTQYF
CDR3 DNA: TGTGCCAGCAGCTCTATCTTCCCACGGACAGATACGCAGTATTTT

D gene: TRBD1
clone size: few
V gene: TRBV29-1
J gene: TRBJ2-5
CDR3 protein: CSARDRAAQETQYF
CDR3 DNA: TGCAGCGCCCGGGACAGGGCGGCGCAAGAGACCCAGTACTTC

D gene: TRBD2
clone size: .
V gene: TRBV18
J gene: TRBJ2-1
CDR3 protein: CASSPRGTSGYNEQFF
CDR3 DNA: TGTGCCAGCTCACCAAGAGGGACTAGCGGATACAATGAGCAGTTCTTC

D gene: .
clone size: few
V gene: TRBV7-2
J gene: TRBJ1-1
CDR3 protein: CASSPRVNTEAFF
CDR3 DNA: TGTGCCAGCAGCCCTCGGGTGAACACTGAAGCTTTCTTT

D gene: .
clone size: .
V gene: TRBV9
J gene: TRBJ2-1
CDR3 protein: CASSRENEQFF
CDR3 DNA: TGTGCCAGCAGCCGAGAGAATGAGCAGTTCTTC

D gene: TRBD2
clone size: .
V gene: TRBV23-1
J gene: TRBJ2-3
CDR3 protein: CARFGAGGTDTQYF
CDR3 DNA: TGCGCCAGGTTCGGTGCGGGAGGCACAGATACGCAGTATTTT

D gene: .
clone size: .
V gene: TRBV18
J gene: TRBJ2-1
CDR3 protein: CASSKGASDEQFF
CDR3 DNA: TGTGCCAGCAGCAAAGGCGCTAGTGATGAGCAGTTCTTC

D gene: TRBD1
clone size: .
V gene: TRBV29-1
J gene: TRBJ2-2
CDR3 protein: CSVGPTGGHYTGELFF
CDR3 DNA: TGCAGCGTTGGACCAACAGGGGGCCATTACACCGGGGAGCTGTTTTTT

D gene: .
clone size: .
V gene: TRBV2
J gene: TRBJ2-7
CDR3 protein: CASSAEGLQGEQYF
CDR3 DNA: TGTGCCAGCAGTGCGGAGGGGTTGCAGGGCGAGCAGTACTTC

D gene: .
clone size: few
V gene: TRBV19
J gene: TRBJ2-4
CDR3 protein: CASKARGNIQYF
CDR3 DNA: TGTGCAAGTAAAGCCCGGGGGAACATTCAGTACTTC

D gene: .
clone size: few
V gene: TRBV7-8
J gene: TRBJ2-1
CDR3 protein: CASSAQVYNEQFF
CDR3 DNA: TGTGCCAGCAGCGCCCAGGTATACAATGAGCAGTTCTTC

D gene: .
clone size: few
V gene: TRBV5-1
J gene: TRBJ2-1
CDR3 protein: CASSPRSSYNEQFF
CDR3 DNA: TGCGCCAGCAGCCCGAGAAGCTCCTACAATGAGCAGTTCTTC

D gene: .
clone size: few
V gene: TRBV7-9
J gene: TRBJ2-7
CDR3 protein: CASSSLTRGNLYEQYF
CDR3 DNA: TGTGCCAGCAGCTCCTTGACTAGGGGAAATCTCTACGAGCAGTACTTC

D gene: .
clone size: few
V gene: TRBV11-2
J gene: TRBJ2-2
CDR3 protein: CASSSRTVNTGELFF
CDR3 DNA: TGTGCCAGCAGCTCGAGGACAGTTAACACCGGGGAGCTGTTTTTT

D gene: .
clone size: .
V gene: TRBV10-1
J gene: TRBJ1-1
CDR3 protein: CASSGGSVMNTEAFF
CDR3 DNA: TGCGCCAGCAGTGGAGGGTCTGTCATGAACACTGAAGCTTTCTTT